This T cell receptor beta chain was obtained from a study of post-analysis software for immune sequencing data. Study details: Relapsing-remitting, secondary progressive and progressive-relapsing courses of multiple sclerosis were included. Broader study findings: The normalized Chao1 diversity of multiple sclerosis patients was significantly lower than that of controls. Among a handful of TRBV segments more frequent in patients than controls were TRBV5-6, TRBV5-1 and TRBV20-1. The F measure placed samples prepared in the same batch into strongly shared clusters.

V lost 5 bases and J lost 3, with 10 bases in between. This CDR3 comprises 13 residues. Sequencing libraries made from TCR beta cDNA carried unique molecular identifiers. Approximately 500,000 cDNA molecules were obtained per 1 to 10 million input T cells. Each CDR3 protein is one row after TCRdb ran MiXCR on the PCR reads. The repertoire consists of under 650,000 distinct CDR3 sequences, with about 40% occurring once and the leading ten covering 1.5% to 2%. With regard to this clonotype: Its antigen remains unknown.

The sequence was obtained from a girl aged 5 to 17 with multiple sclerosis. The sequenced sample was blood. This chain connects TRBV12-3 or TRBV12-4 to TRBJ2-5; D is perhaps TRBD2 (5 bases). This CDR3 reads CASSRAVEETQYF. CDR3 nucleotides: TGTGCCAGCAGTCGAGCGGTGGAAGAGACCCAGTACTTC.